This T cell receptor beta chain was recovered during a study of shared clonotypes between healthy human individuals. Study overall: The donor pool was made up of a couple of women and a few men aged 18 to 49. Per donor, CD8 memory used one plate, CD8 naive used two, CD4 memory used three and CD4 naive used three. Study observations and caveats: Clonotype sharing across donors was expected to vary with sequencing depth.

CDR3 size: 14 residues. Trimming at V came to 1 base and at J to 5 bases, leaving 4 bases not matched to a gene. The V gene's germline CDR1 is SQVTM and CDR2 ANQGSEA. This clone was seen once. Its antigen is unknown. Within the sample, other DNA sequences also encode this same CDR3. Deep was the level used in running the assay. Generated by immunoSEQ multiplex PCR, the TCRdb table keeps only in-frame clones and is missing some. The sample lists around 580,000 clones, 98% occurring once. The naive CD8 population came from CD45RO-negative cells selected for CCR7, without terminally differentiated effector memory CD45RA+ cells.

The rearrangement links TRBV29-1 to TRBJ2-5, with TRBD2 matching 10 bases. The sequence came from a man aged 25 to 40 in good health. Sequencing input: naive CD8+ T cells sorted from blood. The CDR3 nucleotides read TGCAGCGTTGAAGTAGCGGGAGGAGGGGAGACCCAGTACTTC. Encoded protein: CSVEVAGGGETQYF. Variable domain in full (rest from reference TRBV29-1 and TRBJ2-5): SAVISQKPSRDICQRGTSLTIQCQVDSQVTMMFWYRQQPGQSLTLIATANQGSEATYESGFVIDKFPISRPNLTFSTLTVSNMSPEDSSIYLCSVEVAGGGETQYFGPGTRLLVL.